This TCR beta chain is drawn from a study of spatial heterogeneity in lung cancer. The wider study: Among detected sequences, beta-chain ones consistently exceeded alpha-chain ones in number. In tumor regions TCR transcript counts correlated strongly with a matched bulk RNA-seq T cell module score. General observations from the study: Tumoral mutation counts were tracked by counts of expanded intratumoral alpha and beta TCRs.

This clonotype is medium-sized (0.01 to 0.1%) by share. No antigen is known for it. Trimming removed 0 bases from V and 8 bases from J; junction bases left unmatched: 9. The CDR3 length is 17 residues. Per germline, CDR1 SEHNR and CDR2 FQNEAQ (reference sequence). TCR cDNA molecules each had a unique molecular identifier. TCRdb reprocessed the 5' RACE reads via MiXCR and lists one record per CDR3 protein. The sample records about 6,900 distinct CDR3 sequences, 12% being singletons. Time point reported: sample taken at primary tumor resection. The specimen was lung tumor tissue, collected at surgery. The rearrangement uses TRBV7-9 and TRBJ1-6; 8 bases match TRBD1. The receptor was isolated from a male donor with early-stage non-small cell lung cancer. The CDR3 nucleotides are TGTGCCAGCAGCTTAGCGCTGACAGGGGTAACGCATTCACCCCTCCACTTT. Encoded protein: CASSLALTGVTHSPLHF.